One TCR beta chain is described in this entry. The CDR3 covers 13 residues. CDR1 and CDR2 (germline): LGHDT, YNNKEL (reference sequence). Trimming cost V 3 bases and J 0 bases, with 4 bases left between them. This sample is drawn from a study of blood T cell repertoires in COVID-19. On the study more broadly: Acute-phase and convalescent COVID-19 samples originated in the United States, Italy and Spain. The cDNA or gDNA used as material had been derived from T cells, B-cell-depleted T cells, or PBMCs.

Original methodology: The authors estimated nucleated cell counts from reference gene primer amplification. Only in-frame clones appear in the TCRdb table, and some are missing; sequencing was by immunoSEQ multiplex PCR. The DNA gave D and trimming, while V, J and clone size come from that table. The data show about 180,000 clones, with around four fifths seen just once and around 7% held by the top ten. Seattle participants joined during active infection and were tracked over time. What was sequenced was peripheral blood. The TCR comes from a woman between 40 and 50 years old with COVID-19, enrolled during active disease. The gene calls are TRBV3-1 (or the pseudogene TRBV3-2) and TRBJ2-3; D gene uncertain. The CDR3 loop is CASSHSSTDTQYF. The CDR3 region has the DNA TGTGCCAGCAGCCACTCCAGCACAGATACGCAGTATTTT.